This T cell receptor beta chain comes out of a study of Graves' ophthalmopathy and Graves' hyperthyroidism. RNA transcripts were the template, and TCR beta CDR3 regions were amplified from them. HTBI primers were used in a first-round RT-PCR, which preceded a second-round multiplex PCR. From the multiplex PCR reads, TCRdb called clonotypes with MiXCR, one entry per CDR3 protein. The sample lists 500,000 to 700,000 distinct CDR3 sequences; under 45% were seen once. This clonotype was obtained from an adult man with Graves' hyperthyroidism. The sample comprised peripheral blood or thyroid tissue (not recorded which).

CDR3: CASAAEQGRSYGYTF. The CDR3 nucleotides are TGTGCTAGTGCTGCGGAACAGGGAAGGAGTTATGGCTACACCTTC. The gene calls are TRBV12-5 and TRBJ1-2; TRBD1 is a possible D gene (6 bases). V lost 7 bases and J 5 bases, leaving 20 bases between the germline ends. Germline V gene lookup returns CDR1 LGHNT and CDR2 FRNRAP. The CDR3 consists of 15 residues. The entire variable domain, with the rest obtained from reference TRBV12-5 and TRBJ1-2, is as follows: DARVTQTPRHKVTEMGQEVTMRCQPILGHNTVFWYRQTMMQGLELLAYFRNRAPLDDSGMPKDRFSAEMPDATLATLKIQPSEPRDSAVYFCASAAEQGRSYGYTFGSGTRLTVV.